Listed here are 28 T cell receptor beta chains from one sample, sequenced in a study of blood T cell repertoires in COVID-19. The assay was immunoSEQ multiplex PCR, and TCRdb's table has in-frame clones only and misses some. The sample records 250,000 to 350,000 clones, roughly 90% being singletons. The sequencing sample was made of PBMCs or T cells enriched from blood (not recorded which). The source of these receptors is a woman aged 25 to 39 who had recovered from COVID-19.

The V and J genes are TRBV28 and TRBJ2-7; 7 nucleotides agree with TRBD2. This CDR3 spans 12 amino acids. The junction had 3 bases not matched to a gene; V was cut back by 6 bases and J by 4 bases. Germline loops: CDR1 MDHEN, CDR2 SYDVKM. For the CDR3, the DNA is TGTGCCAGCAGCCCCGGGGGGTACGAGCAGTACTTC. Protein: CASSPGGYEQYF.

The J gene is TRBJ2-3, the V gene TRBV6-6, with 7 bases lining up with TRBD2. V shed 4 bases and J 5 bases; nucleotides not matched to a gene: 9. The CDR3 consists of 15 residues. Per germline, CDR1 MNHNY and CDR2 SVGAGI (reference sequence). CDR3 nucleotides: TGTGCCAGCAGTTCTTTGGGCGGGAGTGTAGATACGCAGTATTTT. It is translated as CASSSLGGSVDTQYF.

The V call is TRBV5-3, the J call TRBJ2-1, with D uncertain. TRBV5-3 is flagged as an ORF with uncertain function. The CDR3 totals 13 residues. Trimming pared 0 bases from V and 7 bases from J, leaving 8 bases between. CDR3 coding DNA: TGTGCCAGAAGCTTGGCCGAGGAGAATGAGCAGTTCTTC. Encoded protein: CARSLAEENEQFF.

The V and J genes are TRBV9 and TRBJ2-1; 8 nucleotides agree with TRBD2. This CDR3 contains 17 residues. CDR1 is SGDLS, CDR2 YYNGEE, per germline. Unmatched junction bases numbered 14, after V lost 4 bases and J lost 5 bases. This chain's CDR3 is CASSTTDSGKINNEQFF. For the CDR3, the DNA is TGTGCCAGCAGCACCACCGATAGCGGGAAGATTAACAATGAGCAGTTCTTC.

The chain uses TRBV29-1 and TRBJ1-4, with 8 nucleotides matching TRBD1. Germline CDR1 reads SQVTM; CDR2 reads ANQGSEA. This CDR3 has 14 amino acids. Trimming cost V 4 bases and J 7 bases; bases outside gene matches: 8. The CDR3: CSVVGPGGSEKLFF. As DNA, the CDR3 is TGCAGCGTTGTAGGGCCAGGGGGCAGTGAAAAACTGTTTTTT.

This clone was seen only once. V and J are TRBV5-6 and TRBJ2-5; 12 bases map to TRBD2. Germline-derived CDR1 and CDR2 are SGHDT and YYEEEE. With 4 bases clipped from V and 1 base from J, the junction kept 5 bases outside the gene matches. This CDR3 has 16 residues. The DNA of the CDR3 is TGTGCCAGCAGCCCAAGGACTAGCGGGGCCCAAGAGACCCAGTACTTC. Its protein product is CASSPRTSGAQETQYF. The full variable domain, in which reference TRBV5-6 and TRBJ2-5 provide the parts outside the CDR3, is DAGVTQSPTHLIKTRGQQVTLRCSPKSGHDTVSWYQQALGQGPQFIFQYYEEEERQRGNFPDRFSGHQFPNYSSELNVNALLLGDSALYLCASSPRTSGAQETQYFGPGTRLLVL.

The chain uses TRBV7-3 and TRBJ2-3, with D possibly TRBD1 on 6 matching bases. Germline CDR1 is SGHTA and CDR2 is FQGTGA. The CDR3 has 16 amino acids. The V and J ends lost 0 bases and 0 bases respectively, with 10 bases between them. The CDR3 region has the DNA TGTGCCAGCAGCTTAACCCGGACAGTTAGCACAGATACGCAGTATTTT. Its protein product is CASSLTRTVSTDTQYF.

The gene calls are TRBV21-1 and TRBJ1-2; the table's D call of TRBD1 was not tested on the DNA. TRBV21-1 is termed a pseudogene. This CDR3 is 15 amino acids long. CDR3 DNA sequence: TGTGCCAGCAGCAAAGACAGGGGGCGTACCTATGGCTACACCTTC. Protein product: CASSKDRGRTYGYTF.

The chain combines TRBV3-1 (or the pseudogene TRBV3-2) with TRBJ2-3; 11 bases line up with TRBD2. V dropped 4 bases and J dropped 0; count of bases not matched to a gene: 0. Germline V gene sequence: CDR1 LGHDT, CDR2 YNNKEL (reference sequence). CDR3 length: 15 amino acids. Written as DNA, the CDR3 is TGTGCCAGCAGCCTAGCGGGAGGGAGCACAGATACGCAGTATTTT. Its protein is CASSLAGGSTDTQYF.

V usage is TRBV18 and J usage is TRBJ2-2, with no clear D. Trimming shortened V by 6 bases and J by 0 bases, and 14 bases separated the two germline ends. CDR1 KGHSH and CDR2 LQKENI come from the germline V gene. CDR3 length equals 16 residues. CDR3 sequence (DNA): TGTGCCAGCTCGCAACAGCTACAAACGAACACCGGGGAGCTGTTTTTT. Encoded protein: CASSQQLQTNTGELFF.

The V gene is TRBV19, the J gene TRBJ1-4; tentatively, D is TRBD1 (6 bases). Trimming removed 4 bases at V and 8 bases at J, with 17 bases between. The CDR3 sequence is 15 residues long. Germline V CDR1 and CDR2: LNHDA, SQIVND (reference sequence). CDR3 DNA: TGTGCCAGTAGTAACTTCAGGGGAGCGGGGGAAAAACTGTTTTTT. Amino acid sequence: CASSNFRGAGEKLFF. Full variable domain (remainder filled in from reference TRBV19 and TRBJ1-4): DGGITQSPKYLFRKEGQNVTLSCEQNLNHDAMYWYRQDPGQGLRLIYYSQIVNDFQKGDIAEGYSVSREKKESFPLTVTSAQKNPTAFYLCASSNFRGAGEKLFFGSGTQLSVL.

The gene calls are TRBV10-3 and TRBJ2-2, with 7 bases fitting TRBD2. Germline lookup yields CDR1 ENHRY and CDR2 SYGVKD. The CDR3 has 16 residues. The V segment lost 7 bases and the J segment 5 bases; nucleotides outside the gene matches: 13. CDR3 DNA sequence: TGTGCCATCACGGCTACAGCGGGAATTAATACCGGGGAGCTGTTTTTT. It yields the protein CAITATAGINTGELFF.

CDR3 DNA sequence: TGTGCCAGCACCTACACCGGGACTAGCGGGAGGGAAACTCCTAACGAGCAGTACTTC. It is translated as CASTYTGTSGRETPNEQYF. This sequence joins TRBV21-1 and TRBJ2-7; TRBD2 reflects the table's D call only, with no check against the DNA. TRBV21-1 is reported as a pseudogene. This CDR3 has 19 residues.

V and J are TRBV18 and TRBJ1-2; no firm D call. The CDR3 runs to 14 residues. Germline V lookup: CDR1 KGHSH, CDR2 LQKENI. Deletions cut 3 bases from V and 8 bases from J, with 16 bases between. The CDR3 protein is CASSPDKVPRGYTF. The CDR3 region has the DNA TGTGCCAGCTCACCCGACAAAGTTCCTCGGGGCTACACCTTC.

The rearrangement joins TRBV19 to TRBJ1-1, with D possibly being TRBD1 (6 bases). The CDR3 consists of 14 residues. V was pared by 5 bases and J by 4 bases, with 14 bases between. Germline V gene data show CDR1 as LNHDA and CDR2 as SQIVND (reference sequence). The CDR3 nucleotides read TGTGCCAGTAGTTACGGGGGGCAAGGCACTGAAGCTTTCTTT. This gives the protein CASSYGGQGTEAFF.

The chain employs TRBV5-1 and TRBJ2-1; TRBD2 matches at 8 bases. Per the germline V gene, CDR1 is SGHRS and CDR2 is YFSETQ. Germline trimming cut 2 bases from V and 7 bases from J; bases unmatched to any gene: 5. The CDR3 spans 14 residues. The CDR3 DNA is TGCGCCAGCAGCTTCGGGACTAGAGCAAATGAGCAGTTCTTC. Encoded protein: CASSFGTRANEQFF.

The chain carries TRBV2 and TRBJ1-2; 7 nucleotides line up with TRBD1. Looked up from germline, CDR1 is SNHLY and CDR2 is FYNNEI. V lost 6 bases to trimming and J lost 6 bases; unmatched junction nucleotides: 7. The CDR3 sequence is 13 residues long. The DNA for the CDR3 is TGTGCCAGCAGAACAGACAGGGCAGATGGCTACACCTTC. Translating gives CASRTDRADGYTF. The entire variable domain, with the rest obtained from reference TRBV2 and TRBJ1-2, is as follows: EPEVTQTPSHQVTQMGQEVILRCVPISNHLYFYWYRQILGQKVEFLVSFYNNEISEKSEIFDDQFSVERPDGSNFTLKIRSTKLEDSAMYFCASRTDRADGYTFGSGTRLTVV.

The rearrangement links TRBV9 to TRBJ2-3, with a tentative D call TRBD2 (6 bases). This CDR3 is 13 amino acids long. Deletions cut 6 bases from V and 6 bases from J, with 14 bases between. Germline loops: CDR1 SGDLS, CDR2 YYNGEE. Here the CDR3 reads CASTPRGSDTQYF. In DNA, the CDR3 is TGTGCCAGCACCCCCCGGGGGAGCGATACGCAGTATTTT.

CDR3 DNA: TGTGCCAGCAGCTTCGGGGGAATGGGCACTGAAGCTTTCTTT. Residues: CASSFGGMGTEAFF. The chain recombines TRBV5-6 with TRBJ1-1, with TRBD1 as a possible D gene (5 bases). This CDR3 spans 14 amino acids. Germline values: CDR1 SGHDT, CDR2 YYEEEE. V was shortened by 2 bases and J by 4 bases, with 12 bases between the two germline ends.

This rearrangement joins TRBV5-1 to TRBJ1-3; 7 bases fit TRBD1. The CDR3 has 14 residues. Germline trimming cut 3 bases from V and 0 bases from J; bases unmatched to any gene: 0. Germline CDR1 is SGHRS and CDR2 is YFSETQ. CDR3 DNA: TGCGCCAGCAGCTGGGACAGCTCTGGAAACACCATATATTTT. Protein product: CASSWDSSGNTIYF. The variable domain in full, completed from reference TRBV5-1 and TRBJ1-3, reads KAGVTQTPRYLIKTRGQQVTLSCSPISGHRSVSWYQQTPGQGLQFLFEYFSETQRNKGNFPGRFSGRQFSNSRSEMNVSTLELGDSALYLCASSWDSSGNTIYFGEGSWLTVV.

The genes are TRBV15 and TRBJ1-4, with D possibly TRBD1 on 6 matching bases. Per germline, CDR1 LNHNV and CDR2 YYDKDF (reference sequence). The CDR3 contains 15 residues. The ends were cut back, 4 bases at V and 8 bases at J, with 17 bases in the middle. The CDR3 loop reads CATSILDRNDEKLFF. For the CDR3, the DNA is TGTGCCACCAGCATACTAGACAGGAACGACGAAAAACTGTTTTTT.

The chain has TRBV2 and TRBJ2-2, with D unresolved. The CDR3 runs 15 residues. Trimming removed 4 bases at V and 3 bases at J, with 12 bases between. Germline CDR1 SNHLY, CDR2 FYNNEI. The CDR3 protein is CASSVRLLHTGELFF. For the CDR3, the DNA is TGTGCCAGCAGTGTTAGGCTACTACACACCGGGGAGCTGTTTTTT.

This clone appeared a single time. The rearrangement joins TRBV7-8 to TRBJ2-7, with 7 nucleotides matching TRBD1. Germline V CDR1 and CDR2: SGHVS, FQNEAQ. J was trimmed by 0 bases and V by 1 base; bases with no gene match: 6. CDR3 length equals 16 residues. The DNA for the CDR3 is TGTGCCAGCAGCTTAGTATCGACAGGGAGCTCCTACGAGCAGTACTTC. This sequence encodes CASSLVSTGSSYEQYF.

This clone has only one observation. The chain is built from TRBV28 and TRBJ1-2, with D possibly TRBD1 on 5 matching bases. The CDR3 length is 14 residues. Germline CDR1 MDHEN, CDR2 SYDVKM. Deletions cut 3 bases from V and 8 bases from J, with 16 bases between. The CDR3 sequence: CASSFRQGGLGYTF. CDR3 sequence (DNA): TGTGCCAGCAGTTTCCGGCAGGGCGGTTTGGGCTACACCTTC.

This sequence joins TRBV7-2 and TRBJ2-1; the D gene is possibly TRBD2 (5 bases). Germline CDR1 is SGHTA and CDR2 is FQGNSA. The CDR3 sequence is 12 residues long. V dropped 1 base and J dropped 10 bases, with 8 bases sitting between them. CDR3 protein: CASSLGWEEQFF. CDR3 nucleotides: TGTGCCAGCAGCTTAGGGTGGGAGGAGCAGTTCTTC.

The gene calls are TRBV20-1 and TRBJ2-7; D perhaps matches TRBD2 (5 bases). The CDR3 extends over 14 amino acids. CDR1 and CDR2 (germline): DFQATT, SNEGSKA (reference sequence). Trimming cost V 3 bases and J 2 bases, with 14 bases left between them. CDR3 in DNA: TGCAGTGCTAGTCAACCGGGAACGACCTACGAGCAGTACTTC. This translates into CSASQPGTTYEQYF.

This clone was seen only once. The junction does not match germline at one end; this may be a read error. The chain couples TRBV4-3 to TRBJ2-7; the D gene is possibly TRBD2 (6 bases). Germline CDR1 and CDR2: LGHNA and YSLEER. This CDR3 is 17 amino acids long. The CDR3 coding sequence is TGCGCCGGCAGCCAAGAGGTCGGGGGAAGGTATCCCTACGAGCAGTACTTC. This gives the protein CAGSQEVGGRYPYEQYF.

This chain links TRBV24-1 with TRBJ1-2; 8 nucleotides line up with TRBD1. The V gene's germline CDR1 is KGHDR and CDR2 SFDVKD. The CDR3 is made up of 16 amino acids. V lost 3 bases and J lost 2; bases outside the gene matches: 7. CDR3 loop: CATSDPVGQGNYGYTF. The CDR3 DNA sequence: TGTGCCACCAGTGATCCCGTTGGACAGGGAAACTATGGCTACACCTTC.